This is a list of T cell receptor beta chains from one sample in a study of blood T cell repertoires in COVID-19. Some clones are missing from TCRdb's copy, which holds only in-frame ones; the method was immunoSEQ multiplex PCR. The table shows 180,000 or so clones, with 70% to 90% occurring only once. Specimen: peripheral blood. The receptors stem from a woman older than 75 in a cohort sampled during active or convalescent COVID-19. The CDR3 runs from the conserved cysteine through the conserved F or W. D genes are given only for firm matches. The size of a clone is reported for some rows only, either as once, few or many, or as a class for expanded clones.

size,D,V,J,length,DNA,CDR3
NA,NA,TRBV6-5,TRBJ1-5,15,TGTGCCAGCTCACGGGGGGGCAGGGAAAATCAGCCCCAGCATTTT,CASSRGGRENQPQHF
NA,NA,TRBV6-5,TRBJ1-4,14,TGTGCCAGCAGAAACAGAGCAACTAATGAAAAACTGTTTTTT,CASRNRATNEKLFF
NA,TRBD1,TRBV11-2,TRBJ1-2,17,TGTGCCAGCAGCAGGAGACAGGGGGGGACTATTACGAATGGCTACACCTTC,CASSRRQGGTITNGYTF
NA,TRBD1,TRBV5-1,TRBJ1-4,16,TGCGCCAGCAGCCAGCAGGGGGCAACAACTAATGAAAAACTGTTTTTT,CASSQQGATTNEKLFF
NA,NA,TRBV19,TRBJ1-1,14,TGTGCCAGCGGAGGGGTGCCCGAGAACACTGAAGCTTTCTTT,CASGGVPENTEAFF
once,NA,TRBV7-8,TRBJ2-2,16,TGTGCCAGCAGCTTAATTGGGGGGTTTGGTTCCGGGGAGCTGTTTTTT,CASSLIGGFGSGELFF
NA,NA,TRBV19,TRBJ1-1,14,TGTGCCAGTTTTCCGGAGGGATTGAACACTGAAGCTTTCTTT,CASFPEGLNTEAFF
few,NA,TRBV18,TRBJ1-3,16,TGTGCCAGCTCACCGATTGCAGGACTCTCTGGAAACACCATATATTTT,CASSPIAGLSGNTIYF
NA,TRBD1,TRBV19,TRBJ1-5,15,TGTGCCAGTAGGGCGGGGACAGGGGAAGGTCAGCCCCAGCATTTT,CASRAGTGEGQPQHF
NA,NA,TRBV20-1,TRBJ1-2,16,TGCAGTGCTAGTAGAACCACTGGGGGCTTTAACTATGGCTACACCTTC,CSASRTTGGFNYGYTF
NA,TRBD1,TRBV3-1/TRBV3-2,TRBJ1-2,19,TGTGCCAGCAGCCTCCACAGGGGACAGGGGGCGAACTTTGGCTATGGCTACACCTTC,CASSLHRGQGANFGYGYTF
NA,NA,TRBV20-1,TRBJ2-1,14,TGCAGTGCTAGTAAACAGATCTCCTACAATGAGCAGTTCTTC,CSASKQISYNEQFF
NA,NA,TRBV7-2,TRBJ1-6,13,TGTGCCAGCAGCTCCGAGTCTGGTTCACCCCTCCACTTT,CASSSESGSPLHF
NA,TRBD2,TRBV27,TRBJ2-1,19,TGTGCCAGCAGTCCGGATACAGGGGCACTAGCGGGGCTCTACAATGAGCAGTTCTTC,CASSPDTGALAGLYNEQFF
once,TRBD1,TRBV10-2,TRBJ1-2,13,TGCGCCAGCAGTGTGGACAGGACCTATGGCTACACCTTC,CASSVDRTYGYTF
once,TRBD2,TRBV19,TRBJ2-5,13,TGTGCCAGCCAGCGGGAGGCGGGCGAGACCCAGTACTTC,CASQREAGETQYF
NA,TRBD2,TRBV15,TRBJ2-2,14,TGTGCCACCGGGACTAGCGGATACACCGGGGAGCTGTTTTTT,CATGTSGYTGELFF